This T cell receptor (beta chain) was obtained from a study of T cell responses to AZD1222 COVID-19 vaccine. Study-wide points: Among the donors, most were white British and more were female, and clonal diversity was possibly underestimated. The CD4 TCRs associated with vaccination extended across spike and predominated at 160-218 and 743-854. Only a handful of AZD1222 recipients, six or seven in all, had baseline seropositivity.

Sequenced by immunoSEQ multiplex PCR; TCRdb stores in-frame clones only, minus some. The table records about 140,000 clones, approximately 94% of them present only once. Regarding this clone: What it binds is not known.

The sequencing here drew on peripheral blood, taken on day 0 of AZD1222 vaccination. This TCR was recovered from an adult in good health.

The CDR3 is CASSKKRGGLSTQYF. The CDR3 DNA is TGTGCCAGCAGCAAAAAAAGAGGGGGCTTATCAACCCAGTACTTC. The chain is built from TRBV21-1 and TRBJ2-5; the table gives TRBD1 as D, unverified against the DNA. TRBV21-1 is deemed a pseudogene. The CDR3 has 15 amino acids.